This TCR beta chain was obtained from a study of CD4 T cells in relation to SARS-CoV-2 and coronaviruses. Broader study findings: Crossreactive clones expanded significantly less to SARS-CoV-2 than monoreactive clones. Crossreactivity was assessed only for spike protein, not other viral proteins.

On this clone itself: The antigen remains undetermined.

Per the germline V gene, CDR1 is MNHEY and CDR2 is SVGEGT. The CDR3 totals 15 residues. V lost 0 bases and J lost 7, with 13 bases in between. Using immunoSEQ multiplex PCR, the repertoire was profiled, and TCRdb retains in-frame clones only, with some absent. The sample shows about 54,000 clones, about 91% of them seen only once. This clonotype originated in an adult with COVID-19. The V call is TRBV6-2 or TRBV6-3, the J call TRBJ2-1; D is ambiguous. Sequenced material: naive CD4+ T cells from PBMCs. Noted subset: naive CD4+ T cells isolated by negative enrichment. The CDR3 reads CASSYSSRLLNEQFF. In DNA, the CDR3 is TGTGCCAGCAGTTACTCCAGTCGGCTTCTGAATGAGCAGTTCTTC.